This T cell receptor (beta chain) was retrieved from a study of identical twins. Study-level findings and limits: Models came in too low on out-of-frame TCR alpha sharing in monozygotic twins.

TCRdb reprocessed the 5' RACE reads via MiXCR and lists one record per CDR3 protein. The table lists 400,000 to 500,000 distinct CDR3 sequences, 14% of them singletons. With respect to this clonotype: Its antigen remains unidentified.

The CDR3 runs to 18 residues. Between the trimmed V and J ends, which lost 6 bases and 3 bases, there was a span of 24 bases. These data were also filed under a second study, of yellow fever vaccine responses in identical twins.

The sequenced material came from CD4+ T cells sorted from blood. This chain links TRBV12-3 or TRBV12-4 with TRBJ2-1, with D possibly TRBD1 on 5 matching bases. The TCR sequence derives from a woman aged 18 to 35 in good health. The CDR3 spells CASRKLITTGNFYNEQFF. The DNA of the CDR3 is TGTGCCAGCAGAAAACTTATTACCACAGGCAATTTCTACAATGAGCAGTTCTTC.